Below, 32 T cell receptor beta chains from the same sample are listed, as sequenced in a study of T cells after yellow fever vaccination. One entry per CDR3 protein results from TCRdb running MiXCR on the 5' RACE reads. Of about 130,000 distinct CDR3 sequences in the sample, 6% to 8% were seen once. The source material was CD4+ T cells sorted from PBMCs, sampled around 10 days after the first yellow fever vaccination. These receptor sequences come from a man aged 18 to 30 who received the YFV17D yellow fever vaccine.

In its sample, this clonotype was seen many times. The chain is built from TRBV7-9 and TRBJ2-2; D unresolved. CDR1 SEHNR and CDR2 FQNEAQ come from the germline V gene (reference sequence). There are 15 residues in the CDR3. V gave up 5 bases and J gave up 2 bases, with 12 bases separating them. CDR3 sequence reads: CASSGGARNTGELFF. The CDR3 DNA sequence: TGTGCCAGCAGCGGTGGAGCGCGAAACACCGGGGAGCTGTTTTTT.

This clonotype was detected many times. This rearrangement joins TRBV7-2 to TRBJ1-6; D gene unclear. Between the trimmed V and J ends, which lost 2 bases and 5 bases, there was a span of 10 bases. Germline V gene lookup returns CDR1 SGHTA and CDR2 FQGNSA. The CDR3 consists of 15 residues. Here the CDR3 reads CASSLRRVDNSPLHF. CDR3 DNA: TGTGCCAGCAGCTTACGCCGGGTAGATAATTCACCCCTCCACTTT.

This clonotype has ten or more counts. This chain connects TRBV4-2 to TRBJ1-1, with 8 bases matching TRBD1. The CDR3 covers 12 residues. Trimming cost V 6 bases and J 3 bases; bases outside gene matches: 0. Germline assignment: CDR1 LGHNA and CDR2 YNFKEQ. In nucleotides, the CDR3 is TGTGCCAGCAGGACAGGGGACACTGAAGCTTTCTTT. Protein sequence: CASRTGDTEAFF.

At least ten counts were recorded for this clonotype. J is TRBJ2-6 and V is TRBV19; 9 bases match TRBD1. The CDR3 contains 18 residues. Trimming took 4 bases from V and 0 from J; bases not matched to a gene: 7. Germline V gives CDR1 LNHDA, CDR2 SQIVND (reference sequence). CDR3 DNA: TGTGCCAGTAGTAATATCGGGACAGGGAACTCTGGGGCCAACGTCCTGACTTTC. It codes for CASSNIGTGNSGANVLTF.

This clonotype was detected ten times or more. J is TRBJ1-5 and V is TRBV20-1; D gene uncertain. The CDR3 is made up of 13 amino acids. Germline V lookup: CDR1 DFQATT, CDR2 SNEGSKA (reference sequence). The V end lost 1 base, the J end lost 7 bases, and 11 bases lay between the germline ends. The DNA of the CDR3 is TGCAGTGCTAGAGGGGATTTCGGGCAGCCCCAGCATTTT. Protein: CSARGDFGQPQHF.

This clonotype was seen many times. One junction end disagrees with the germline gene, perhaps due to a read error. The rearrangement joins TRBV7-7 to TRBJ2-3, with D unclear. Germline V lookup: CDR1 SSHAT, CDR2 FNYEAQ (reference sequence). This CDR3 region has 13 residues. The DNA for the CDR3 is TGTGCTAGCAGCTTTACAGAGACAGATACGCAGTATTTT. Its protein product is CASSFTETDTQYF.

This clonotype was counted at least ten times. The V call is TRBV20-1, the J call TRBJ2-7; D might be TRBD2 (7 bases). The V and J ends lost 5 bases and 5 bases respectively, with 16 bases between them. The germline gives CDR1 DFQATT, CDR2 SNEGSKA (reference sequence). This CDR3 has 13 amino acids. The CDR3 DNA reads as TGCAGTGCTGAGGGGGGGAGGCTACACGAGCAGTACGTC. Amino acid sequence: CSAEGGRLHEQYV.

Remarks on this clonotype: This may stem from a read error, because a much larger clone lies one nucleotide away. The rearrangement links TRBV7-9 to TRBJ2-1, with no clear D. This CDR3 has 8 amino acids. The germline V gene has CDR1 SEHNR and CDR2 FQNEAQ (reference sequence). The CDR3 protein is CAGSADRF. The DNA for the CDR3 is TGTGCCGGCAGCGCGGACCGCTTC.

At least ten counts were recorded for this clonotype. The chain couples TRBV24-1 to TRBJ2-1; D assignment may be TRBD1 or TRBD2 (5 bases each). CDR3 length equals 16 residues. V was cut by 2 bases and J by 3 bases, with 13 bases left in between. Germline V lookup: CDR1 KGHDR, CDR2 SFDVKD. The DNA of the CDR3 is TGTGCCACCAGTGATTCCGACGGGACCCACTACAATGAGCAGTTCTTC. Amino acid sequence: CATSDSDGTHYNEQFF.

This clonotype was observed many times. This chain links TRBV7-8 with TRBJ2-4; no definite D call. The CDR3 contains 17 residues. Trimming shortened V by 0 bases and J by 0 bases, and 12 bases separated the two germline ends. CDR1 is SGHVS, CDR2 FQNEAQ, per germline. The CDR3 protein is CASSLAREPLAKNIQYF. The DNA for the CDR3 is TGTGCCAGCAGCTTAGCGCGAGAACCTCTAGCCAAAAACATTCAGTACTTC.

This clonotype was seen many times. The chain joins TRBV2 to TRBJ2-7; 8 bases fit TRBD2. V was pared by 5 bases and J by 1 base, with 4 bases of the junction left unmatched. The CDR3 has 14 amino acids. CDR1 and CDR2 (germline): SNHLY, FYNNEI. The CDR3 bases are TGTGCCAGCAGTAAGGGACTAGGATCCTACGAGCAGTACTTC. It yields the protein CASSKGLGSYEQYF.

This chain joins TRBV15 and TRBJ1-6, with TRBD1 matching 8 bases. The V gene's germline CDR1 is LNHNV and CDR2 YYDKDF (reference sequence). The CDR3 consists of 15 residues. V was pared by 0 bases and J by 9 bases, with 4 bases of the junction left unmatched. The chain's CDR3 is CATSRDNRGTSPLHF. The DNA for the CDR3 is TGTGCCACCAGCAGAGATAACAGGGGGACTTCACCCCTCCACTTT.

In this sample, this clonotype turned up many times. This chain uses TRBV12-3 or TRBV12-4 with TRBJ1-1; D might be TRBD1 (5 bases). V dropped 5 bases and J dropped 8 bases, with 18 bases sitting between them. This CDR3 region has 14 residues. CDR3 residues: CASSPGGTDLEAFF. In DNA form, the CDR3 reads TGTGCCAGCAGTCCGGGGGGGACCGACCTCGAAGCTTTCTTT.

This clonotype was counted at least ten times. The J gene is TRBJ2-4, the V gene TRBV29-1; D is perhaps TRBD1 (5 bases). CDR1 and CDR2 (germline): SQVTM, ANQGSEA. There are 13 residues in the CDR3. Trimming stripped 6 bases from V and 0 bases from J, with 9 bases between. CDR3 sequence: CSVRALAKNIQYF. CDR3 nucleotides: TGCAGCGTCAGGGCTTTAGCCAAAAACATTCAGTACTTC. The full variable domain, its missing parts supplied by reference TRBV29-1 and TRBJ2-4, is SAVISQKPSRDICQRGTSLTIQCQVDSQVTMMFWYRQQPGQSLTLIATANQGSEATYESGFVIDKFPISRPNLTFSTLTVSNMSPEDSSIYLCSVRALAKNIQYFGAGTRLSVL.

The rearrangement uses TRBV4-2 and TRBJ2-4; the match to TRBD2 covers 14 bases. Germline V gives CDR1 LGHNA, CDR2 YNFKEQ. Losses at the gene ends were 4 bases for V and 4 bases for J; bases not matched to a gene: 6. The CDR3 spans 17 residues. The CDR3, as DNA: TGTGCCAGCAGCCCGGGACTAGCGGGGGAGAGGAAAAACATTCAGTACTTC. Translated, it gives CASSPGLAGERKNIQYF.

CDR3 bases: TGTGCCAGCAGCTTATTTCCGGGACCCCAAGAGACCCAGTACTTC. Amino acids: CASSLFPGPQETQYF. The chain couples TRBV11-2 to TRBJ2-5; either TRBD1 or TRBD2 may supply D (5 bases each). The germline V gene has CDR1 SGHAT and CDR2 FQNNGV. Between the trimmed V and J ends, which lost 2 bases and 1 base, there was a span of 11 bases. The CDR3 runs to 15 residues.

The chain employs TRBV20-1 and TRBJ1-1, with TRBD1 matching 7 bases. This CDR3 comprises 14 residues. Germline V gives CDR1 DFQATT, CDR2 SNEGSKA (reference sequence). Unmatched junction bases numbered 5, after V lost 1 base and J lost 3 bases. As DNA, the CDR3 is TGCAGTGCTAGAGGTGCAGGGGGGTACACTGAAGCTTTCTTT. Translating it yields CSARGAGGYTEAFF.

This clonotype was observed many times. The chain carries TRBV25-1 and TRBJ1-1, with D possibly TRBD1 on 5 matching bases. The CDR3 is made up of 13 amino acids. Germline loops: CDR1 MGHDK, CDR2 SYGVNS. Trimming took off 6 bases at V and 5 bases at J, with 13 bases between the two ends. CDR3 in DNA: TGTGCCAGCAGACGGGGGGGAAGGACTGAAGCTTTCTTT. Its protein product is CASRRGGRTEAFF.

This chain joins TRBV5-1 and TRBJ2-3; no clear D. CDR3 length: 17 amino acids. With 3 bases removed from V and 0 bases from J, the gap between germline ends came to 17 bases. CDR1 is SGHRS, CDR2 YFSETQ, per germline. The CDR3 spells CASSSSLLVISTDTQYF. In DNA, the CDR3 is TGCGCCAGCAGCTCGAGTTTGCTAGTGATAAGCACAGATACGCAGTATTTT. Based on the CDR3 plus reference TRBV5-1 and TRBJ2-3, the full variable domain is KAGVTQTPRYLIKTRGQQVTLSCSPISGHRSVSWYQQTPGQGLQFLFEYFSETQRNKGNFPGRFSGRQFSNSRSEMNVSTLELGDSALYLCASSSSLLVISTDTQYFGPGTRLTVL.

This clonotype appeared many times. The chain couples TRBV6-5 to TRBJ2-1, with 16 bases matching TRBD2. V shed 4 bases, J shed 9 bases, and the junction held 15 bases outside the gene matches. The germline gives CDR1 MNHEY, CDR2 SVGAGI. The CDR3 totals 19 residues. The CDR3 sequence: CASSWIGTSGGALAPEQFF. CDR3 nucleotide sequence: TGTGCCAGCAGTTGGATCGGGACTAGCGGGGGGGCCTTAGCTCCTGAGCAGTTCTTC.

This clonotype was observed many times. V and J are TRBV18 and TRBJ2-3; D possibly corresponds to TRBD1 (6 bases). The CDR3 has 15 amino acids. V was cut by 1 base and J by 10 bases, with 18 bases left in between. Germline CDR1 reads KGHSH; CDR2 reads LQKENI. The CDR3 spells CASSPRGPVAMAQYF. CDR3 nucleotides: TGTGCCAGCTCACCACGGGGGCCAGTCGCTATGGCGCAGTATTTT. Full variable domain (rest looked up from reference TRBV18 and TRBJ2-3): NAGVMQNPRHLVRRRGQEARLRCSPMKGHSHVYWYRQLPEEGLKFMVYLQKENIIDESGMPKERFSAEFPKEGPSILRIQQVVRGDSAAYFCASSPRGPVAMAQYFGPGTRLTVL.

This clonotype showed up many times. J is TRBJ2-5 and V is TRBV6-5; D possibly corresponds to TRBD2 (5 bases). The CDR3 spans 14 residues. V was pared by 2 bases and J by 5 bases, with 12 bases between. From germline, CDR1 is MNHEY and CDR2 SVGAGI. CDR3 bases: TGTGCCAGCAGTTACCGAGGGCCGGAGGAGACCCAGTACTTC. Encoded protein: CASSYRGPEETQYF.

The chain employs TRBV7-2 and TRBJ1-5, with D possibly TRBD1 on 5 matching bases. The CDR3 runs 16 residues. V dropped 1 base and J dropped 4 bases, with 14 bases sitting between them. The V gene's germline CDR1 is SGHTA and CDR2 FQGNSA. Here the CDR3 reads CASSLGGRAGNQPQHF. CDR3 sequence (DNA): TGTGCCAGCAGCTTAGGTGGTAGGGCAGGGAATCAGCCCCAGCATTTT.

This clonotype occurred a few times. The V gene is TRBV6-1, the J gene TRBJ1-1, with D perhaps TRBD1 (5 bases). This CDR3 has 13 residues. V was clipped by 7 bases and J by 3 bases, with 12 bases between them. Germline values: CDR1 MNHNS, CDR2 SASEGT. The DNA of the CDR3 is TGTGCCAGCAAAGTGGGGCACGACACTGAAGCTTTCTTT. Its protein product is CASKVGHDTEAFF.

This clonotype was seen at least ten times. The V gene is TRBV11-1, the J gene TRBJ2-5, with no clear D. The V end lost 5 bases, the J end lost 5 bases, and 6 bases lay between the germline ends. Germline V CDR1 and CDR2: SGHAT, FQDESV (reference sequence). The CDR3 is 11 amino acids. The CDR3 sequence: CASSTRETQYF. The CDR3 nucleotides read TGTGCCAGCAGCACCCGGGAGACCCAGTACTTC.

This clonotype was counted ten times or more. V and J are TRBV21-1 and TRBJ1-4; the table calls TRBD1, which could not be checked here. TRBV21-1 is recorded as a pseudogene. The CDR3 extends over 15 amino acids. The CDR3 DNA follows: TGTGCCAGCAGCTCCCCGGACAGAGTTAATGAAAAACTGTTTTTT. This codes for CASSSPDRVNEKLFF.

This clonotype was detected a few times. The CDR3 DNA is TGTGCCAGCTCCCCCGGGACTAGCGGGCTCGGTACGCAGTATTTT. It is translated as CASSPGTSGLGTQYF. The chain couples TRBV18 to TRBJ2-3; 12 positions match TRBD2. This CDR3 region has 15 residues. The trim removed 6 bases at V and 8 bases at J, leaving 9 bases unmatched. Per the germline V gene, CDR1 is KGHSH and CDR2 is LQKENI.

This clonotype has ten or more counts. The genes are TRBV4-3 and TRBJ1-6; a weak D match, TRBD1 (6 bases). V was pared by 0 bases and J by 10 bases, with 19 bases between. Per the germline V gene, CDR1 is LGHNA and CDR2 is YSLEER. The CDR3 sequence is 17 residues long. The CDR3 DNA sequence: TGCGCCAGCAGCCAAGACTGGGCCAGGGGCTGGCTCTCACCCCTCCACTTT. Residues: CASSQDWARGWLSPLHF.

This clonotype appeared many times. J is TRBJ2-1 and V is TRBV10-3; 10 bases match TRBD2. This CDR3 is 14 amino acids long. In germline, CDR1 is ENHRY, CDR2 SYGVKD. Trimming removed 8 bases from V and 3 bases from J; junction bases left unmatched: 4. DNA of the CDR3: TGTGCCATCGGAGCGGGGGGGTACTACAATGAGCAGTTCTTC. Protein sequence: CAIGAGGYYNEQFF.

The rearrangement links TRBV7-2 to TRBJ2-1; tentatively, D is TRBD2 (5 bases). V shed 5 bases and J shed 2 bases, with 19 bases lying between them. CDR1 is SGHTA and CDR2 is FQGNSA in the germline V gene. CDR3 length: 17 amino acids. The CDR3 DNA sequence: TGTGCCAGCAGCATAAGTCACGGCGGGCGCGCCTACAATGAGCAGTTCTTC. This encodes CASSISHGGRAYNEQFF.

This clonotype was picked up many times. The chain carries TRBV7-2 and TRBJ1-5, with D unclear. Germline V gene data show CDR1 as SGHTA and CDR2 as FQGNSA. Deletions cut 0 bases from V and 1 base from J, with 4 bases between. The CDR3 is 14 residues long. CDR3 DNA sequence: TGTGCCAGCAGCTTAGCCCCCAGCAATCAGCCCCAGCATTTT. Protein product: CASSLAPSNQPQHF.

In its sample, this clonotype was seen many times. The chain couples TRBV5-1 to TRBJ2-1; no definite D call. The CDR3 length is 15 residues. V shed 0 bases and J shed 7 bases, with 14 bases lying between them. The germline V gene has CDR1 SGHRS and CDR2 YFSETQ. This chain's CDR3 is CASSLDAINRNEQFF. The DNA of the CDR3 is TGCGCCAGCAGCTTGGACGCCATCAACCGGAATGAGCAGTTCTTC.